The next 20 T cell receptor beta chains were all read from a single sample in a study of early T cells in non-severe SARS-CoV-2 infection. TCRdb passed the 5' RACE reads through MiXCR, listing each CDR3 protein once. This table has about 81,000 distinct CDR3 sequences, roughly 13% appearing once. The sequencing input was whole blood. These receptors were obtained from an adult who was a healthcare worker with PCR-confirmed SARS-CoV-2 infection or an uninfected control (not recorded which).

The chain employs TRBV15 and TRBJ1-6, with D possibly being TRBD1 (5 bases). Trimming took 2 bases from V and 12 from J, leaving 11 bases between them. The CDR3 runs to 13 residues. Germline V gene sequence: CDR1 LNHNV, CDR2 YYDKDF (reference sequence). The CDR3 DNA reads as TGTGCCACCAGCAGAAAACGGGGGGTACCCCTCCACTTT. Residues: CATSRKRGVPLHF. Looking up the rest from reference TRBV15 and TRBJ1-6 gives the full variable domain: DAMVIQNPRYQVTQFGKPVTLSCSQTLNHNVMYWYQQKSSQAPKLLFHYYDKDFNNEADTPDNFQSRRPNTSFCFLDIRSPGLGDTAMYLCATSRKRGVPLHFGNGTRLTVT.

This chain uses TRBV4-2 with TRBJ1-3; TRBD1 might be the D (5 bases). Germline CDR1 and CDR2: LGHNA and YNFKEQ. Trimming took 4 bases from V and 0 from J, leaving 13 bases between them. This CDR3 has 16 residues. The CDR3 DNA sequence: TGTGCCAGCAGCCTCAGAACAGGAGACTCTGGAAACACCATATATTTT. Protein product: CASSLRTGDSGNTIYF.

The rearrangement uses TRBV13 and TRBJ2-3; D is unresolved. The CDR3 covers 12 residues. Germline CDR1 and CDR2: PRHDT and FYEKMQ (reference sequence). Between the trimmed V and J ends, which lost 7 bases and 4 bases, there was a span of 9 bases. The CDR3 DNA reads as TGTGCCAGCACCAATACCCCAGATACGCAGTATTTT. Protein product: CASTNTPDTQYF.

This chain links TRBV7-3 with TRBJ1-1, with 7 bases aligning to TRBD1. The germline V gene encodes CDR1 SGHTA and CDR2 FQGTGA. This CDR3 has 13 amino acids. The V and J ends lost 5 bases and 11 bases, in that order; junction bases with no gene match: 11. CDR3 sequence reads: CASSPRQGLGAFF. The CDR3 coding sequence is TGTGCCAGCAGCCCCCGACAGGGCTTGGGCGCTTTCTTT. The full variable domain, in which reference TRBV7-3 and TRBJ1-1 provide the parts outside the CDR3, is GAGVSQTPSNKVTEKGKYVELRCDPISGHTALYWYRQSLGQGPEFLIYFQGTGAADDSGLPNDRFFAVRPEGSVSTLKIQRTERGDSAVYLCASSPRQGLGAFFGQGTRLTVV.

At least ten counts were recorded for this clonotype. J is TRBJ2-2 and V is TRBV11-2, with 7 bases lining up with TRBD1. Unmatched junction bases numbered 5, after V lost 6 bases and J lost 4 bases. The CDR3 loop spans 14 amino acids. Germline V gene sequence: CDR1 SGHAT, CDR2 FQNNGV. Here the CDR3 reads CASSPGQFTGELFF. CDR3 nucleotide sequence: TGTGCCAGCAGTCCGGGACAGTTCACCGGGGAGCTGTTTTTT.

This clonotype was counted only a few times. V usage is TRBV6-5 and J usage is TRBJ1-2; a possible D gene is TRBD1 (5 bases). Trimming left V 5 bases short and J 4 bases short, with 20 bases between. There are 16 residues in the CDR3. From germline, CDR1 is MNHEY and CDR2 SVGAGI. This CDR3 is CASSDGLRGRSYGYTF. For the CDR3, the DNA is TGTGCCAGCAGTGACGGTTTGCGGGGCCGGAGCTATGGCTACACCTTC.

This clonotype appeared many times. The J gene is TRBJ1-1, the V gene TRBV20-1, with 8 positions matching TRBD1. This CDR3 has 16 residues. The V gene end was trimmed by 1 base and the J gene end by 1 base; junction bases not matched to a gene: 8. Germline V gives CDR1 DFQATT, CDR2 SNEGSKA (reference sequence). CDR3 amino acids: CSARVLDRVRNTEAFF. CDR3 in DNA: TGCAGTGCTAGAGTTCTGGACAGGGTGAGGAACACTGAAGCTTTCTTT.

This clonotype has a handful of counts. This chain connects TRBV25-1 to TRBJ1-2; possible D gene TRBD1, 6 bases. This CDR3 has 13 residues. V was trimmed by 5 bases and J by 4 bases, leaving 11 bases between them. CDR1 MGHDK and CDR2 SYGVNS come from the germline V gene. Here the CDR3 DNA reads TGTGCCAGCAGTCAGGACAGCTTCTATGGCTACACCTTC. Protein sequence: CASSQDSFYGYTF.

This clonotype was seen a handful of times. J is TRBJ2-5 and V is TRBV7-9; D perhaps matches TRBD2 (7 bases). Germline V CDR1 and CDR2: SEHNR, FQNEAQ (reference sequence). The CDR3 runs 15 residues. Trimming pared 2 bases from V and 5 bases from J, leaving 15 bases between. The CDR3 nucleotides read TGTGCCAGCAGCTTAAATGGGGGGGCCTGGGAGACCCAGTACTTC. It encodes CASSLNGGAWETQYF.

This chain links TRBV20-1 with TRBJ2-1, with D possibly TRBD1 on 7 matching bases. Between the trimmed V and J ends, which lost 6 bases and 7 bases, there was a span of 16 bases. This CDR3 has 13 residues. From germline, CDR1 is DFQATT and CDR2 SNEGSKA (reference sequence). CDR3 sequence reads: CSAEEGARNEQFF. For the CDR3, the DNA is TGCAGTGCAGAGGAGGGGGCGAGGAATGAGCAGTTCTTC.

This clonotype has only a few counts. The rearrangement joins TRBV12-3 or TRBV12-4 to TRBJ1-5, with no clear D. The V end lost 6 bases, the J end lost 0 bases, and 6 bases lay between the germline ends. The CDR3 totals 13 residues. This CDR3 is CASRKHSNQPQHF. The CDR3 DNA reads as TGTGCCAGCAGAAAACATAGCAATCAGCCCCAGCATTTT.

This chain links TRBV30 with TRBJ2-7; the D gene could be TRBD1 or TRBD2 (5 bases each). The length of the CDR3 is 13 residues. CDR1 and CDR2 from the germline V gene are GTSNPN and SVGIG (reference sequence). Trimming removed 3 bases from V and 0 bases from J, with 9 bases in between. The CDR3 DNA reads TGTGCCTGGAGGATTGGGGGCTCCTACGAGCAGTACTTC. This translates into CAWRIGGSYEQYF.

V usage is TRBV10-3 and J usage is TRBJ2-1; 12 nucleotides line up with TRBD2. Germline lookup yields CDR1 ENHRY and CDR2 SYGVKD. With V trimmed by 2 bases and J by 12 bases, 5 bases remained unmatched. The CDR3 is 14 residues long. For the CDR3, the DNA is TGTGCCATCAGTGAGGGACTAGCGGGATTTGGGCAGTTCTTC. The encoded protein is CAISEGLAGFGQFF.

The V gene is TRBV25-1, the J gene TRBJ2-2, with D possibly TRBD1 on 5 matching bases. Trimming took 8 bases from V and 5 from J, leaving 12 bases between them. Looked up from germline, CDR1 is MGHDK and CDR2 is SYGVNS. The CDR3 spans 13 residues. Here the CDR3 DNA reads TGTGCCAGCTTGAAGGGGCCAACCGGGGAGCTGTTTTTT. Protein sequence: CASLKGPTGELFF.

The table lists this clonotype with a few counts. This sequence joins TRBV28 and TRBJ2-7, with D uncertain. Germline CDR1 is MDHEN and CDR2 is SYDVKM. V was clipped by 3 bases and J by 3 bases, with 6 bases between them. This CDR3 is 12 amino acids long. CDR3 nucleotide sequence: TGTGCCAGCAGTTTTGTGGACTACGAGCAGTACTTC. Protein product: CASSFVDYEQYF.

This clonotype has more than one count but fewer than ten. The chain links TRBV29-1 to TRBJ2-3; 9 positions agree with TRBD1. J was trimmed by 5 bases and V by 5 bases; bases with no gene match: 5. Germline CDR1 and CDR2: SQVTM and ANQGSEA. The CDR3 extends over 13 amino acids. CDR3 sequence reads: CSVWTGAEDTQYF. In nucleotides, the CDR3 is TGCAGCGTTTGGACAGGGGCCGAAGATACGCAGTATTTT.

This clonotype was recorded at least ten times. The J gene is TRBJ2-5, the V gene TRBV25-1; a weak D match, TRBD1 (7 bases). The CDR3 runs 14 residues. V was pared by 8 bases and J by 3 bases, with 16 bases between. CDR1 is MGHDK and CDR2 is SYGVNS in the germline V gene. The CDR3 DNA is TGTGCCAGCGGAAGAGGAGGGACAGAAGAGACCCAGTACTTC. Translation gives CASGRGGTEETQYF.

With respect to this clonotype: Given a much more abundant clone one base away, this may be a read error. The gene calls are TRBV11-1 and TRBJ2-5, with D possibly being TRBD1 or TRBD2 (5 bases each). This CDR3 region has 14 residues. Germline V CDR1 and CDR2: SGHAT, FQDESV (reference sequence). The ends were cut back, 3 bases at V and 4 bases at J, with 12 bases in the middle. CDR3 bases: TGTGCCAGCAGCTTCGGGACGGACCGAGAGACCCAGTACTTC. Translation gives CASSFGTDRETQYF.

This clonotype was seen repeatedly, ten times or more. The chain combines TRBV27 with TRBJ2-5; D is unclear. Germline V gene sequence: CDR1 MNHEY, CDR2 SMNVEV (reference sequence). V was clipped by 4 bases and J by 2 bases, with 8 bases between them. The CDR3 contains 13 residues. The CDR3 DNA reads TGTGCCAGCAGTTCCAGGTGGCAAGAGACCCAGTACTTC. Amino acid sequence: CASSSRWQETQYF.

In this sample, this clonotype turned up many times. The CDR3 sequence is CSVGGGPIDTQYF. The CDR3 DNA reads TGCAGCGTGGGCGGGGGGCCCATAGATACGCAGTATTTT. V is TRBV29-1 and J is TRBJ2-3, with TRBD2 identical over 8 bases. V shed 6 bases and J 5 bases; nucleotides not matched to a gene: 7. The V gene's germline CDR1 is SQVTM and CDR2 ANQGSEA. The CDR3 is made up of 13 amino acids.